A selection of T cell receptor beta chains follows, all from one sample in a study of blood T cell repertoires in COVID-19. Libraries were prepared by immunoSEQ multiplex PCR; TCRdb keeps only in-frame clonotypes and omits some of them. The sample records under 250,000 clones, about 87% being singletons. Material: peripheral blood. These receptors were taken from a woman aged 70-85 years with active or convalescent COVID-19. The CDR3 runs from the conserved cysteine through the conserved F or W. Fields, in order: V gene, J gene, D gene, clone size, CDR3 DNA, CDR3 protein. D genes are given only for firm matches. Not every row has a clone size; where given, it reads once, few, many or a size class.

>TRBV6-5|TRBJ1-4|-|-
TGTGCCAGCAGGGGGATCCGGGGTACTTCTGAAAAACTGTTTTTT
CASRGIRGTSEKLFF
>TRBV6-2/TRBV6-3|TRBJ1-1|-|-
TGTGCCAGCAGTTTCTTCCGGGACACTGAAGCTTTCTTT
CASSFFRDTEAFF
>TRBV5-6|TRBJ2-6|-|-
TGTGCCAGCAGCCCGCAAACCCGAGCAACTGGGGCCAACGTCCTGACTTTC
CASSPQTRATGANVLTF
>TRBV6-1|TRBJ1-4|-|-
TGTGCCAGCAGTGACGAGGGTTGGGAAAAACTGTTTTTT
CASSDEGWEKLFF
>TRBV9|TRBJ1-3|-|-
TGTGCCAGCAGCGTAGAAGGGGCGCAGGGAAACACCATATATTTT
CASSVEGAQGNTIYF
>TRBV11-3|TRBJ2-1|-|-
TGTGCCAGCAGCTTCCCCGGTAATGAGCAGTTCTTC
CASSFPGNEQFF
>TRBV19|TRBJ1-2|-|-
TGTGCCACAGGGGTCGGGGACGGCTACACCTTC
CATGVGDGYTF
>TRBV3-1/TRBV3-2|TRBJ2-1|-|-
TGTGCCAGCAGCCTCTCTAGCGATGAGCAGTTCTTC
CASSLSSDEQFF
>TRBV7-2|TRBJ1-3|-|-
TGTGCCAGCAGCTCCCGAGGTGGAAACACCATATATTTT
CASSSRGGNTIYF
>TRBV3-1/TRBV3-2|TRBJ1-5|TRBD1|-
TGTGCCAGCAGCCAAGGGACAGGGCGTCAGCCCCAGCATTTT
CASSQGTGRQPQHF
>TRBV7-8|TRBJ2-6|-|once
TGTGCCAGCAGCTTAGTCAGGGTCGGGGCCAACGTCCTGACTTTC
CASSLVRVGANVLTF
>TRBV7-9|TRBJ1-2|TRBD1|once
TGTGCCAGCAACGACAGGGGGGTGGACGGCTACACCTTC
CASNDRGVDGYTF
>TRBV10-1|TRBJ2-5|-|-
TGCGCCAGCAATTCACAGGTCCAAGAGACCCAGTACTTC
CASNSQVQETQYF
>TRBV6-6|TRBJ1-3|TRBD1|-
TGTGCCAGCACCCAAGGACAGGGGGGTCGAAACACCATATATTTT
CASTQGQGGRNTIYF
>TRBV5-6|TRBJ1-1|-|-
TGTGCCAGCAGCCTTACAGTGAACACTGAAGCTTTCTTT
CASSLTVNTEAFF
>TRBV20-1|TRBJ2-1|-|-
TGCAGTGCTACCAGGGTCAATGAGCAGTTCTTC
CSATRVNEQFF
>TRBV6-6|TRBJ1-2|-|-
TGTGCCAGCAGCCGGGACATGGCCGTTTCTAACTATGGCTACACCTTC
CASSRDMAVSNYGYTF
>TRBV19|TRBJ1-4|-|-
TGTGCCAGTAGTATATTTCGGGGAGAAGAAAAACTGTTTTTT
CASSIFRGEEKLFF
>TRBV27|TRBJ1-1|-|-
TGTGCCAGCAGTTTAGCGACAAACACTGAAGCTTTCTTT
CASSLATNTEAFF
>TRBV5-1|TRBJ2-7|TRBD1|-
TGCGCCAGCAGCCTAGCCGCTCCGGGACAGAGCTACGAGCAGTACTTC
CASSLAAPGQSYEQYF
>TRBV5-5|TRBJ1-4|-|-
TGTGCCAGCAGCTCTAGTATGACTTTTTCAACTAATGAAAAACTGTTTTTT
CASSSSMTFSTNEKLFF
>TRBV3-1/TRBV3-2|TRBJ1-1|TRBD1|-
TGTGCCAGTTCCGGGACAGGGGGCACTGAAGCTTTCTTT
CASSGTGGTEAFF
>TRBV2|TRBJ1-2|-|-
TGTGCCAGCAGTGAAGCGCTTGGGGGGGCGGGCCTTTATGGCTACACCTTC
CASSEALGGAGLYGYTF
>TRBV19|TRBJ1-6|TRBD1|-
TGTGCCAGTATTGAACCGGGACAGGGAAATTCACCCCTCCACTTT
CASIEPGQGNSPLHF
>TRBV5-1|TRBJ1-3|TRBD1|-
TGCGCCAGCGGACTCCGGGACAGTGGAAGTGGAAACACCATATATTTT
CASGLRDSGSGNTIYF
>TRBV24-1|TRBJ2-3|-|-
TGTGCCACCAGTGCAGCGGCCGAGCTAGATACGCAGTATTTT
CATSAAAELDTQYF
>TRBV6-5|TRBJ2-5|TRBD1|-
TGTGCCAGCAGGTTTGGACAGGGAGTCAAAGAGACCCAGTACTTC
CASRFGQGVKETQYF
>TRBV18|TRBJ1-5|TRBD1|-
TGTGCCAGCTCACCCCCGGGACAGGGGGGCAATCAGCCCCAGCATTTT
CASSPPGQGGNQPQHF
>TRBV4-3|TRBJ2-7|TRBD2|-
TGCGCCAGCAGCCAAGCACGGACTAGCGGGGGGGTCTCCTACGAGCAGTACTTC
CASSQARTSGGVSYEQYF
>TRBV4-3|TRBJ2-7|-|-
TGCGCCAGCAGCCAAGATGGAGGGAAAGACGAGCAGTACTTC
CASSQDGGKDEQYF
>TRBV24-1|TRBJ1-1|-|few
TGTGCCACCAGTGATCACAGTTCACGGGCTTTCTTT
CATSDHSSRAFF
>TRBV29-1|TRBJ1-2|-|-
TGCAGCGTGGACTCTTCTAAAGGCTACACCTTC
CSVDSSKGYTF
>TRBV2|TRBJ1-4|TRBD1|-
TGTGCCAGCAGTGACTACCTTCCCGGGACAGGGGAGAAACTGTTTTTT
CASSDYLPGTGEKLFF
>TRBV15|TRBJ1-4|-|-
TGTGCCACCAGCAGGACCGACGCGGGGGAAAAACTGTTTTTT
CATSRTDAGEKLFF
>TRBV3-1/TRBV3-2|TRBJ2-7|-|-
TGTGCCAGCAGCCTTACGGGCTACGAGCAGTACTTC
CASSLTGYEQYF
>TRBV5-1|TRBJ2-2|TRBD2|-
TGCGCCAGCAGACCGTCGGGGGGGTACCCCAACACCGGGGAGCTGTTTTTT
CASRPSGGYPNTGELFF
>TRBV11-3|TRBJ2-5|-|-
TGTGCCAGCAGCTTGGAGGGGTCTTCAAGAGAGACCCAGTACTTC
CASSLEGSSRETQYF
>TRBV4-3|TRBJ2-2|-|once
TGCGCCAGCAGCCAAGATGAGAGGACAGCCATCACCGGGGAGCTGTTTTTT
CASSQDERTAITGELFF
>TRBV6-2/TRBV6-3|TRBJ1-5|-|-
TGTGCCAGCAGTTACTCCCTCGGGGGAGGCAATCAGCCCCAGCATTTT
CASSYSLGGGNQPQHF
>TRBV7-8|TRBJ1-5|-|-
TGTGCCAGCAGCTTAAAACTGGGCGTTAGCAATCAGCCCCAGCATTTT
CASSLKLGVSNQPQHF
>TRBV5-5|TRBJ2-3|-|-
TGTGCCAGCAGCTTCATGGGGCAGTCCCCAGATACGCAGTATTTT
CASSFMGQSPDTQYF
>TRBV7-2|TRBJ1-3|-|-
TGTGCCAGCAGCGCCTGGGGAGGGCAAACCATATATTTT
CASSAWGGQTIYF
>TRBV10-1|TRBJ1-3|-|-
TGCGCCAGCAGTGAGTCCCCTTCTGGAAACACCATATATTTT
CASSESPSGNTIYF
>TRBV5-1|TRBJ1-5|-|-
TGCGCCAGCAGGGGGGAGGATTCTCAGCCCCAGCATTTT
CASRGEDSQPQHF
>TRBV6-2/TRBV6-3|TRBJ1-5|TRBD1|-
TGTGCCAGCAGTTACTCGGGGACCGGGACAGCGAATCAGCCCCAGCATTTT
CASSYSGTGTANQPQHF
>TRBV19|TRBJ2-1|-|-
TGTGCCAGTAGTACCGGACAGCCCAATGAGCAGTTCTTC
CASSTGQPNEQFF
>TRBV2|TRBJ2-2|TRBD2|-
TGTGCCAGCACCATGACTAGCGGGGGTCCCGGGGAGCTGTTTTTT
CASTMTSGGPGELFF
>TRBV20-1|TRBJ1-1|-|-
TGCAGTGCTAGTCTGTCCTTGAACACTGAAGCTTTCTTT
CSASLSLNTEAFF
>TRBV5-1|TRBJ2-2|TRBD1|-
TGCGCCAGCAACCCCTTGGGCCGACAGGGGAACGGGGAGCTGTTTTTT
CASNPLGRQGNGELFF
>TRBV4-2|TRBJ1-4|TRBD1|-
TGTGCCAGCAGCCAAGGGCAGGGGGTAATGGATGAAAAACTGTTTTTT
CASSQGQGVMDEKLFF
>TRBV7-2|TRBJ1-2|-|-
TGTGCCAGCAGCTTGATCCAGGGGAAGGGTGGCTACACCTTC
CASSLIQGKGGYTF
>TRBV5-1|TRBJ2-3|-|-
TGCGCCAGCAGCTTGGGGCAATTTAGCGATACGCAGTATTTT
CASSLGQFSDTQYF